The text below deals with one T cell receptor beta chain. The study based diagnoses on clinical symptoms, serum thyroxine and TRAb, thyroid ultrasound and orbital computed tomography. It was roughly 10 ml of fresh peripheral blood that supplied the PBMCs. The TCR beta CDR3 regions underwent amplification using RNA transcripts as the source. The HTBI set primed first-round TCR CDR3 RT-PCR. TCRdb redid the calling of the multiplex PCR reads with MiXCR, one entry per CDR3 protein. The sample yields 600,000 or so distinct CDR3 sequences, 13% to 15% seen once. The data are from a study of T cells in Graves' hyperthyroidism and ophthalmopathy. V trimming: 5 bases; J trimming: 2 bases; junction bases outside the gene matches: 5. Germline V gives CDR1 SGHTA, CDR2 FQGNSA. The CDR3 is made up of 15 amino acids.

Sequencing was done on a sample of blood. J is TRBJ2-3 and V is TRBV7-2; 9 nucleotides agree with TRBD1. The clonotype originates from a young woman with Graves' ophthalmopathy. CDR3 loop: CASSAGTGHTDTQYF. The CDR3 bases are TGTGCCAGCAGCGCCGGGACAGGGCACACAGATACGCAGTATTTT.